This T cell receptor beta chain derives from a study of blood T cell repertoires in COVID-19. About the research overall: Both acute and convalescent COVID-19 samples were obtained from the United States, Italy and Spain. PBMCs, B-cell-depleted T cells, or T cells provided the cDNA or gDNA that made up the material.

Authors' processing steps: Estimates of nucleated cell counts were drawn from the amplification of reference gene primers. Here immunoSEQ multiplex PCR was the method, and the copy in TCRdb shows in-frame clones only, minus some. Clone size and the V and J calls come from that table; the DNA yielded D and trimming. The sample lists 150,000 to 200,000 clones; 80% to 95% were seen once. Followed longitudinally, the Seattle patients had been enrolled during active infection. The CDR3 is 15 amino acids. Germline V lookup: CDR1 KGHDR, CDR2 SFDVKD. V shed 1 base and J shed 2 bases, with 10 bases lying between them.

The chain has TRBV24-1 and TRBJ1-2; no definite D call. What was sequenced was peripheral blood. The clonotype was recovered from a man in his thirties or forties with COVID-19, enrolled during active disease. The CDR3, as DNA: TGTGCCACCAGTGATTTTCCAACAGAGAACTATGGCTACACCTTC. Protein sequence: CATSDFPTENYGYTF.